Shown below are 23 T cell receptor beta chains from a single sample sequenced in a study of beta chain features in type 1 diabetes. Study findings and constraints: Patients with Type 1 diabetes showed moderately but significantly shorter TCRB CDR3s in all four CD4+ subsets.

cDNA synthesis used the whole RNA isolate, giving expressed TCRB sequences. Libraries were prepared by immunoSEQ multiplex PCR; TCRdb keeps only in-frame clonotypes and omits some of them. The sample has roughly 700,000 clones; roughly an eighth are singletons. These receptors have no identified antigens. Sequences were obtained from naive CD4+ T cells from blood. These TCRs come from a man younger than 30 with type 1 diabetes.

This clone was counted only a few times. This chain links TRBV2 with TRBJ2-2; unclear D gene. Between the trimmed V and J ends, which lost 8 bases and 6 bases, there was a span of 7 bases. CDR1 and CDR2 from the germline V gene are SNHLY and FYNNEI. CDR3 length equals 11 residues. CDR3: CASLTPGELFF. The CDR3 nucleotides are TGTGCCAGCCTGACTCCCGGGGAGCTGTTTTTT.

The chain recombines TRBV4-1 with TRBJ1-4; D may be TRBD1 (5 bases). This CDR3 has 14 amino acids. Trimming removed 6 bases at V and 5 bases at J, with 13 bases between. Germline CDR1 is MGHRA and CDR2 is YSYEKL. CDR3 nucleotide sequence: TGCGCCAGCAGTCGGCAGGGAAGGAATGAAAAACTGTTTTTT. Translated, it gives CASSRQGRNEKLFF.

This clone was recorded a few times. The rearrangement links TRBV10-3 to TRBJ1-1; D is possibly TRBD1 (6 bases). V lost 2 bases, J lost 3 bases, and 7 bases lay in between. The CDR3 runs 13 residues. CDR1 and CDR2 (germline): ENHRY, SYGVKD. CDR3: CAISENRDTEAFF. The CDR3 region has the DNA TGTGCCATCAGTGAGAACAGGGACACTGAAGCTTTCTTT.

The rearrangement uses TRBV19 and TRBJ2-1; 8 bases map to TRBD2. The V and J ends lost 9 bases and 3 bases, in that order; junction bases with no gene match: 1. Germline CDR1 and CDR2: LNHDA and SQIVND (reference sequence). The CDR3 runs to 12 residues. The CDR3 nucleotides read TGTGCCAGCACTAGCGGCTACAATGAGCAGTTCTTC. Its translation is CASTSGYNEQFF.

Only a few counts were recorded for this clone. V is TRBV10-3 and J is TRBJ2-5; TRBD1 matches at 8 bases. The CDR3 is made up of 13 amino acids. Germline trimming cut 6 bases from V and 3 bases from J; bases unmatched to any gene: 3. Germline assignment: CDR1 ENHRY and CDR2 SYGVKD. CDR3 in amino acids: CAISGDRKETQYF. CDR3 coding DNA: TGTGCCATCAGCGGGGACAGGAAAGAGACCCAGTACTTC.

This clone was seen only a few times. The rearrangement uses TRBV27 and TRBJ2-3; D is tentatively TRBD1 or TRBD2 (5 bases each). The germline V gene has CDR1 MNHEY and CDR2 SMNVEV (reference sequence). V lost 4 bases and J 4 bases, leaving 18 bases between the germline ends. The CDR3 spans 16 residues. This CDR3 is CASSYTVRGVSDTQYF. The CDR3 coding sequence is TGTGCCAGCAGTTATACCGTGAGGGGCGTTTCAGATACGCAGTATTTT.

In this sample, this clone turned up a few times. This chain uses TRBV6-5 with TRBJ1-6, with a possible D match to TRBD1 (6 bases). Per the germline V gene, CDR1 is MNHEY and CDR2 is SVGAGI. Trimming shortened V by 0 bases and J by 10 bases, and 16 bases separated the two germline ends. This CDR3 comprises 16 residues. The CDR3 DNA follows: TGTGCCAGCAGTTACTCGAACGGGGGCTTTACATCACCCCTCCACTTT. Its protein is CASSYSNGGFTSPLHF.

The rearrangement joins TRBV10-2 to TRBJ1-2, with D tentatively TRBD1 (5 bases). The germline gives CDR1 WSHSY, CDR2 SAAADI. The CDR3 sequence is 12 residues long. Trimming shortened V by 8 bases and J by 2 bases, and 9 bases separated the two germline ends. The CDR3 nucleotides are TGCGCCAGCTGGGAGGGGAACTATGGCTACACCTTC. This translates into CASWEGNYGYTF.

The CDR3 DNA reads TGCAGCGTTGAGCGGACTAGCGGGGGTGGAGAGACCCAGTACTTC. It specifies CSVERTSGGGETQYF. The chain carries TRBV29-1 and TRBJ2-5; TRBD2 aligns across 13 bases. The length of the CDR3 is 15 residues. Germline assignment: CDR1 SQVTM and CDR2 ANQGSEA. V was pared by 3 bases and J by 4 bases, with 5 bases of the junction left unmatched.

This chain uses TRBV5-4 with TRBJ2-6; D remains unclear. Between the trimmed V and J ends, which lost 4 bases and 0 bases, there was a span of 8 bases. CDR1 SGHNT and CDR2 YYREEE come from the germline V gene (reference sequence). The CDR3 sequence is 15 residues long. The CDR3 sequence: CASSPMGSGANVLTF. The CDR3 nucleotides read TGTGCCAGCAGCCCGATGGGCTCTGGGGCCAACGTCCTGACTTTC.

On this clone: Other DNA variants within this sample encode the same CDR3. The rearrangement uses TRBV7-9 and TRBJ1-6; D not certain. Germline V CDR1 and CDR2: SEHNR, FQNEAQ (reference sequence). V was clipped by 4 bases and J by 6 bases, with 1 base between them. This CDR3 has 11 residues. Written as DNA, the CDR3 is TGTGCCAGCAGCTCTAATTCACCCCTCCACTTT. Encoded protein: CASSSNSPLHF.

This chain connects TRBV30 to TRBJ1-1; D is uncertain. Trimming stripped 4 bases from V and 0 bases from J, with 9 bases between. CDR1 is GTSNPN and CDR2 is SVGIG in the germline V gene (reference sequence). The CDR3 totals 13 residues. CDR3 loop: CAWTAGLNTEAFF. Here the CDR3 DNA reads TGTGCCTGGACGGCGGGCCTGAACACTGAAGCTTTCTTT.

This clone was detected only a few times. This chain joins TRBV29-1 and TRBJ2-3; D is possibly TRBD2 (5 bases). Per the germline V gene, CDR1 is SQVTM and CDR2 is ANQGSEA. The V end lost 6 bases, the J end lost 4 bases, and 17 bases lay between the germline ends. The CDR3 is made up of 14 amino acids. CDR3 in DNA: TGCAGCGTCCCAAGACTCCCGGGGTCAGATACGCAGTATTTT. Translation: CSVPRLPGSDTQYF.

This clone was counted between two and nine times. The V call is TRBV23-1, the J call TRBJ2-5; D gene unclear. TRBV23-1 is annotated as an ORF whose role is uncertain. The length of the CDR3 is 17 residues. With 0 bases removed from V and 1 base from J, the gap between germline ends came to 15 bases. The CDR3 protein is CASSQSSVAPAQETQYF. CDR3 bases: TGCGCCAGCAGTCAATCGTCGGTAGCTCCTGCCCAAGAGACCCAGTACTTC.

This chain connects TRBV7-6 to TRBJ2-7, with D uncertain. V lost 3 bases to trimming and J lost 3 bases, with 27 bases between them. The CDR3 contains 19 residues. Germline lookup yields CDR1 SGHVS and CDR2 FNYEAQ. CDR3 sequence reads: CASSFDGEGTRRVYYEQYF. For the CDR3, the DNA is TGTGCCAGCAGCTTCGATGGGGAAGGTACCCGAAGGGTTTACTACGAGCAGTACTTC. Full variable domain (rest looked up from reference TRBV7-6 and TRBJ2-7): GAGVSQSPRYKVTKRGQDVALRCDPISGHVSLYWYRQALGQGPEFLTYFNYEAQQDKSGLPNDRFSAERPEGSISTLTIQRTEQRDSAMYRCASSFDGEGTRRVYYEQYFGPGTRLTVT.

The V gene is TRBV5-6, the J gene TRBJ2-1; D may be TRBD1 or TRBD2 (5 bases each). Between the trimmed V and J ends, which lost 5 bases and 0 bases, there was a span of 12 bases. CDR3 length: 15 amino acids. Germline loops: CDR1 SGHDT, CDR2 YYEEEE. CDR3 sequence (DNA): TGTGCCAGCAGACGGGACCCCGACTCCTACAATGAGCAGTTCTTC. Its protein is CASRRDPDSYNEQFF. The variable domain in full, with the rest retrieved from reference TRBV5-6 and TRBJ2-1, is DAGVTQSPTHLIKTRGQQVTLRCSPKSGHDTVSWYQQALGQGPQFIFQYYEEEERQRGNFPDRFSGHQFPNYSSELNVNALLLGDSALYLCASRRDPDSYNEQFFGPGTRLTVL.

The chain links TRBV5-1 to TRBJ1-2; the match to TRBD1 covers 8 bases. Germline V gene data show CDR1 as SGHRS and CDR2 as YFSETQ. V shed 4 bases and J 1 base; nucleotides not matched to a gene: 6. The CDR3 extends over 15 amino acids. The CDR3 sequence: CASSTGQGGNYGYTF. DNA for the CDR3: TGCGCCAGCAGCACAGGACAGGGCGGTAACTATGGCTACACCTTC.

The gene calls are TRBV29-1 and TRBJ1-2; tentative D call: TRBD1 (5 bases). Trimming pared 6 bases from V and 4 bases from J, leaving 12 bases between. This CDR3 spans 12 amino acids. Germline V gene lookup returns CDR1 SQVTM and CDR2 ANQGSEA. CDR3 loop: CSVPDGTYGYTF. Written as DNA, the CDR3 is TGCAGCGTCCCCGACGGGACCTATGGCTACACCTTC.

The chain recombines TRBV5-1 with TRBJ2-3, with 9 bases fitting TRBD1. CDR1 and CDR2 (germline): SGHRS, YFSETQ. There are 16 residues in the CDR3. After removal of 3 bases from V and 2 bases from J, the junction contained 7 bases not matched to a gene. CDR3 sequence reads: CASSWPGQGTTDTQYF. The DNA for the CDR3 is TGCGCCAGCAGCTGGCCGGGACAGGGCACCACAGATACGCAGTATTTT.

The chain carries TRBV13 and TRBJ1-2; D not resolved. The V and J ends lost 5 bases and 1 base respectively, with 14 bases between them. Per germline, CDR1 PRHDT and CDR2 FYEKMQ (reference sequence). This CDR3 spans 15 amino acids. This CDR3 is CASSRDRPLNYGYTF. The CDR3 DNA reads TGTGCCAGCAGCCGGGATAGGCCCCTTAACTATGGCTACACCTTC. Full variable domain (outside the CDR3, taken from reference TRBV13 and TRBJ1-2): AAGVIQSPRHLIKEKRETATLKCYPIPRHDTVYWYQQGPGQDPQFLISFYEKMQSDKGSIPDRFSAQQFSDYHSELNMSSLELGDSALYFCASSRDRPLNYGYTFGSGTRLTVV.

This clone was counted between two and nine times. The chain has TRBV7-2 and TRBJ1-1; D is unresolved. V was cut by 1 base and J by 10 bases, with 7 bases left in between. Germline lookup yields CDR1 SGHTA and CDR2 FQGNSA. The CDR3 loop spans 11 amino acids. The CDR3 nucleotides read TGTGCCAGCAGCTTAGACGGGATAGCTTTCTTT. Its translation is CASSLDGIAFF.

The chain carries TRBV28 and TRBJ2-5; 7 bases align to TRBD1. Germline V gives CDR1 MDHEN, CDR2 SYDVKM. The CDR3 contains 14 residues. Trimming took 6 bases from V and 7 from J; bases not matched to a gene: 11. CDR3 sequence reads: CASSYRGAAGTQYF. The CDR3 region has the DNA TGTGCCAGCAGCTACAGGGGCGCGGCGGGGACCCAGTACTTC.

This clone has just a few counts. The chain combines TRBV29-1 with TRBJ2-1, with a possible D match to TRBD1 (6 bases). This CDR3 is 14 amino acids long. The V end was cut by 3 bases, the J end by 1 base, with 10 bases between. The germline V gene has CDR1 SQVTM and CDR2 ANQGSEA. The CDR3 bases are TGCAGCGTTGAGAAGGGGGTATCCTACAATGAGCAGTTCTTC. This gives the protein CSVEKGVSYNEQFF.